This TCR beta chain was retrieved from a study of cytomegalovirus exposure and HLA in healthy donors. Donors had nominal health at sampling but likely had unrecorded immune exposures. The CDR3 sequence is 16 residues long. J lost 5 bases, V lost 1 base, and 6 bases had no gene match. Germline CDR1 and CDR2: SGHDN and FVKESK. The sample holds a few counts of this clone. The target antigen is unknown. The PCR was carried out with 60 Vbeta primers and 13 Jbeta primers. Method: immunoSEQ multiplex PCR; TCRdb's copy keeps in-frame clones and lacks some. Among over 150,000 clones, over 70% were seen once, and the ten largest hold approximately 4.5%. Study-wide points: Around 160 TCR beta chains were listed as cytomegalovirus-associated.

The receptor comes from a man aged 25 to 40 in good health and CMV-seronegative. The specimen sequenced was PBMCs. The chain is built from TRBV14 and TRBJ2-1, with 9 bases identical to TRBD2. For the CDR3, the DNA is TGTGCCAGCAGCCAAGTTGCGGGAGGGTATGACAATGAGCAGTTCTTC. This codes for CASSQVAGGYDNEQFF.